These T cell receptor beta chains were read from a single sample in a study of siplizumab effects on memory and regulatory T cells. The method was immunoSEQ multiplex PCR; TCRdb's version includes in-frame clones alone and lacks a portion of them. The sample contains 100,000 or so clones, 94% of which appear only once. The specimen was Tregs sorted from blood. Source of these receptors: a human donor in good health. Each CDR3 is given with its conserved first and last residue. D genes are given only for firm matches. Some rows mark clone size as missing; the rest say once, few, many or name a class of expanded clone.

TRBJ2-5,TRBV5-4,-,-,CASSFGGRRRETQYF,TGTGCCAGCAGCTTCGGGGGAAGGAGGCGAGAGACCCAGTACTTC
TRBJ2-2,TRBV6-5,TRBD1,-,CARLPGQANTGELFF,TGTGCCAGATTACCGGGACAGGCGAACACCGGGGAGCTGTTTTTT
TRBJ2-7,TRBV5-4,-,-,CASSQYRDSYEQYF,TGTGCCAGCAGCCAATACAGGGACTCCTACGAGCAGTACTTC
TRBJ2-5,TRBV7-2,TRBD2,-,CASSPGTSGRTQYF,TGTGCCAGCAGCCCTGGGACTAGCGGGAGGACCCAGTACTTC
TRBJ2-7,TRBV10-1,-,-,CASSEGVGEQYF,TGCGCCAGCAGTGAGGGAGTTGGAGAGCAGTACTTC
TRBJ2-7,TRBV18,-,-,CASSPPQPPYEQYF,TGTGCCAGCTCACCCCCACAGCCTCCCTACGAGCAGTACTTC
TRBJ2-2,TRBV4-1,-,-,CASSLMTSTGNTGELFF,TGCGCCAGCAGCCTAATGACCTCGACTGGGAACACCGGGGAGCTGTTTTTT
TRBJ2-5,TRBV7-6,-,-,CASSSSWETQYF,TGTGCCAGCAGCTCCAGCTGGGAGACCCAGTACTTC
TRBJ1-1,TRBV6-1,-,-,CASSPQGIFEAFF,TGTGCCAGCAGTCCTCAGGGAATTTTTGAAGCTTTCTTT
TRBJ2-1,TRBV4-2,TRBD2,-,CASSPRLAEIYNEQFF,TGTGCCAGCAGCCCACGACTAGCGGAAATTTACAATGAGCAGTTCTTC
TRBJ2-1,TRBV7-9,-,-,CASSLVASRDHEQFF,TGTGCCAGCAGCTTAGTGGCGAGCAGGGACCATGAGCAGTTCTTC
TRBJ2-2,TRBV27,-,-,CASRETGRSAGELFF,TGTGCCAGCCGCGAGACAGGGAGGTCCGCCGGGGAGCTGTTTTTT
TRBJ1-1,TRBV5-1,-,once,CASSFTSTPEAFF,TGCGCCAGCAGCTTCACCAGTACGCCTGAAGCTTTCTTT
TRBJ2-7,TRBV29-1,-,once,CSVTGQPHEQYF,TGCAGCGTGACAGGACAGCCCCACGAGCAGTACTTC
TRBJ2-7,TRBV7-9,-,-,CASSFQRVYEQYF,TGTGCCAGCAGCTTTCAGCGGGTTTACGAGCAGTACTTC
TRBJ2-7,TRBV5-1,-,once,CASSLWETTRSQRNEQYF,TGCGCCAGCAGCTTGTGGGAGACTACCCGATCCCAGCGGAACGAGCAGTACTTC
TRBJ2-1,TRBV5-1,-,-,CASSPFVGLAQNEQFF,TGCGCCAGCAGCCCCTTCGTGGGGCTAGCCCAAAATGAGCAGTTCTTC
TRBJ1-5,TRBV19,-,once,CASSMSIGPNQPQHF,TGTGCCAGTAGTATGTCAATAGGGCCCAATCAGCCCCAGCATTTT
TRBJ1-3,TRBV5-1,-,-,CASSSTSSSGNTIYF,TGCGCCAGCAGCTCCACCTCAAGCTCTGGAAACACCATATATTTT
TRBJ2-5,TRBV7-8,-,-,CASSLGTPETQYF,TGTGCCAGCAGCTTAGGGACCCCAGAGACCCAGTACTTC